Here is one T cell receptor beta chain with its context. Its cognate antigen is unknown. This sample is part of a study of T cells after yellow fever vaccination. CDR3 length equals 14 residues. Trimming removed 3 bases at V and 7 bases at J, with 15 bases between. Looked up from germline, CDR1 is MGHRA and CDR2 is YSYEKL. It was through 5'RACE template switching that TCR cDNA was made, with a universal primer site and UMIs added. TCRdb analysed the 5' RACE reads with MiXCR anew, one entry per CDR3 protein. Of about 340,000 distinct CDR3 sequences in the sample, 8.7% were seen once. Study results and caveats: Clones from primary vaccination mostly reappeared after the booster (about 97% CD4, over 85% CD8).

The chain combines TRBV4-1 with TRBJ1-1; D gene uncertain. This TCR came from a man younger than 35 who received the YFV17D yellow fever vaccine. Sample: PBMCs, taken on the day of the first yellow fever vaccination. The CDR3 here is CASSQPSGHIEAFF. CDR3 nucleotides: TGCGCCAGCAGCCAGCCTTCGGGTCACATTGAAGCTTTCTTT.